This entry describes one T cell receptor (beta chain). The data belong to a study of CD8 T cells in Susac syndrome. Looked up from germline, CDR1 is SGHVS and CDR2 is FNYEAQ. The CDR3 loop spans 17 amino acids. The V segment lost 5 bases and the J segment 2 bases; nucleotides outside the gene matches: 13. After extraction with the RNeasy kit, about 0.5 to 1 ug of the RNA was reverse transcribed using random hexamers. Amplification of TCR beta CDR3 spanned 54 Vbeta and 13 Jbeta via immunoSEQ multiplex PCR. TCRdb re-called the immunoSEQ multiplex PCR reads with MiXCR, one entry per CDR3 protein. There are almost 450,000 distinct CDR3 sequences in the sample; 75% to 90% occur only once, and 0.12% lies in the top ten.

This clonotype originated in a human donor with multiple sclerosis. The J gene is TRBJ2-3, the V gene TRBV7-6; TRBD1 matches 7 bases. Sequencing was carried out using CD8+ T cells from PBMCs. CDR3 sequence reads: CASSPHRDRSPTDTQYF. The CDR3 DNA reads TGTGCCAGCAGCCCGCACCGGGACAGAAGTCCCACAGATACGCAGTATTTT.